Below, 32 T cell receptor beta chains from the same sample are listed, as sequenced in a study of T-cell reconstitution after alpha-beta-depleted transplantation in children. Preparation of the TCRbeta library involved a method that used unique molecular identifiers. One entry per CDR3 protein results from TCRdb running MiXCR on the PCR reads. The table shows about 130,000 distinct CDR3 sequences, with around a tenth occurring only once. Sequencing used PBMCs, mostly from graft donor cells, obtained 180 days after TCRalphabeta/CD19-depleted stem cell transplant. These TCRs come from a girl less than two years old who had a stem cell transplant for combined immunodeficiency, so the T cells may come from the graft donor.

V is TRBV12-3 or TRBV12-4 and J is TRBJ2-1, with D maybe TRBD2 (6 bases). This CDR3 has 13 residues. Deletions cut 3 bases from V and 13 bases from J, with 16 bases between. CDR3 region: CASSFGLGTDQFF. The CDR3 DNA follows: TGTGCCAGCAGTTTCGGGCTCGGGACTGATCAGTTCTTC.

This clonotype was counted a few times. This chain joins TRBV13 and TRBJ1-5; 7 positions agree with TRBD1. This CDR3 comprises 15 residues. CDR1 PRHDT and CDR2 FYEKMQ come from the germline V gene (reference sequence). V trimming: 4 bases; J trimming: 3 bases; junction bases outside the gene matches: 6. The CDR3 nucleotides read TGTGCCAGCAGCTCTAGGGGGCCAACCAATCAGCCCCAGCATTTT. Encoded protein: CASSSRGPTNQPQHF.

This clonotype came up a few times. The chain employs TRBV7-2 and TRBJ2-1; 9 bases agree with TRBD2. CDR3 length: 13 residues. With V trimmed by 3 bases and J by 10 bases, 4 bases remained unmatched. From germline, CDR1 is SGHTA and CDR2 FQGNSA. CDR3 protein: CASSLGLAEEQFF. DNA for the CDR3: TGTGCCAGCAGCTTGGGACTAGCTGAGGAGCAGTTCTTC.

The chain couples TRBV6-5 to TRBJ2-1, with a weak D call TRBD2 (5 bases). CDR1 MNHEY and CDR2 SVGAGI come from the germline V gene. The CDR3 is 14 residues long. Trimming removed 6 bases at V and 5 bases at J, with 14 bases between. The CDR3 nucleotides read TGTGCCAGCAGCTTACGGGGATCTAACAATGAGCAGTTCTTC. This encodes CASSLRGSNNEQFF.

This clonotype was seen more than once but under ten times. As DNA, the CDR3 is TGCGCCAGCAGCCCCGCTCAGGGGACAGATACGCAGTATTTT. This gives the protein CASSPAQGTDTQYF. V is TRBV5-1 and J is TRBJ2-3, with a possible D match to TRBD1 (6 bases). This CDR3 contains 14 residues. Trimming left V 4 bases short and J 3 bases short, with 12 bases between. Per germline, CDR1 SGHRS and CDR2 YFSETQ.

V and J are TRBV18 and TRBJ2-7; D is possibly TRBD2 (6 bases). Germline V gives CDR1 KGHSH, CDR2 LQKENI. V was trimmed by 3 bases and J by 3 bases, leaving 15 bases between them. The CDR3 covers 15 residues. CDR3 sequence (DNA): TGTGCCAGCTCACCGGAGGGACGGAAAAACTACGAGCAGTACTTC. Translating gives CASSPEGRKNYEQYF.

This rearrangement joins TRBV6-5 to TRBJ2-1, with TRBD2 as a possible D gene (6 bases). CDR3 size: 14 residues. The germline gives CDR1 MNHEY, CDR2 SVGAGI. V lost 2 bases to trimming and J lost 7 bases, with 12 bases between them. The CDR3 DNA is TGTGCCAGCAGTTACGTAGAGGCGGGGAATGAGCAGTTCTTC. As protein: CASSYVEAGNEQFF.

V gene TRBV12-3 or TRBV12-4 combines with J gene TRBJ2-1; D call uncertain. There are 12 residues in the CDR3. Trimming cost V 3 bases and J 7 bases, with 7 bases left between them. For the CDR3, the DNA is TGTGCCAGCAGTTTGCCACAAAATGAGCAGTTCTTC. Translated, it gives CASSLPQNEQFF.

This clonotype was counted a few times. This chain connects TRBV25-1 to TRBJ1-2, with D tentatively TRBD1 (5 bases). The germline gives CDR1 MGHDK, CDR2 SYGVNS. The CDR3 is 13 residues long. V was clipped by 3 bases and J by 4 bases, with 9 bases between them. DNA of the CDR3: TGTGCCAGCAGTGACGGACACATCTATGGCTACACCTTC. Protein: CASSDGHIYGYTF.

The rearrangement uses TRBV4-3 and TRBJ1-1; 8 nucleotides agree with TRBD1. With 0 bases clipped from V and 10 bases from J, the junction kept 13 bases outside the gene matches. The V gene's germline CDR1 is LGHNA and CDR2 YSLEER. This CDR3 has 16 amino acids. CDR3 DNA sequence: TGCGCCAGCAGCCAAGATTTGGCAGGGGGCGCGTGTGGAGCTTTCTTT. Amino acids: CASSQDLAGGACGAFF.

The chain links TRBV5-6 to TRBJ1-2, with D unresolved. The CDR3 contains 13 residues. Trimming left V 4 bases short and J 4 bases short, with 11 bases between. The germline CDR1 and CDR2 sequences are SGHDT and YYEEEE. CDR3 loop: CASSPVTFYGYTF. The CDR3 nucleotides are TGTGCCAGCAGCCCGGTAACTTTCTATGGCTACACCTTC.

The rearrangement joins TRBV29-1 to TRBJ1-4, with TRBD1 identical over 7 bases. V trimming: 1 base; J trimming: 11 bases; junction bases outside the gene matches: 4. Germline V gene sequence: CDR1 SQVTM, CDR2 ANQGSEA. The CDR3 loop spans 12 amino acids. The CDR3 DNA reads TGCAGCGTTGAAGGACAGGGTGAGAAACTGTTTTTT. Residues: CSVEGQGEKLFF.

This sequence joins TRBV7-2 and TRBJ2-3; 7 nucleotides match TRBD2. Trimming cost V 0 bases and J 1 base; bases outside gene matches: 4. The CDR3 sequence is 16 residues long. Germline CDR1 is SGHTA and CDR2 is FQGNSA. DNA of the CDR3: TGTGCCAGCAGCTTAGCGACGGCGGGAGGCACAGATACGCAGTATTTT. The encoded protein is CASSLATAGGTDTQYF.

In regard to this clonotype: Because it lacks the conserved phenylalanine or tryptophan at the end, this CDR3 is likely a read error. The V gene is TRBV20-1, the J gene TRBJ2-5; TRBD2 agrees at 7 bases. The V and J ends lost 0 bases and 3 bases, in that order; junction bases with no gene match: 7. CDR1 and CDR2 from the germline V gene are DFQATT and SNEGSKA (reference sequence). There are 15 residues in the CDR3. DNA for the CDR3: TGCAGTGCTAGAGATCCTGCTAGCGGCAAAGAGACCCAGTACTCC. It codes for CSARDPASGKETQYS.

Turning to this clonotype: The CDR3 does not end in the conserved phenylalanine or tryptophan, so this is likely a read error. The V gene is TRBV9, the J gene TRBJ2-5; 7 positions agree with TRBD1. Germline trimming cut 0 bases from V and 5 bases from J; bases unmatched to any gene: 7. CDR3 size: 15 residues. Germline V gene lookup returns CDR1 SGDLS and CDR2 YYNGEE. The CDR3 coding sequence is TGTGCCAGCAGCGTAGAGGGACAGCGACGCGAGACCCAGTACTTA. It specifies CASSVEGQRRETQYL.

Regarding this clonotype: At one of its ends the junction is not consistent with the germline gene, which may arise from a read error. The chain links TRBV12-3 or TRBV12-4 to TRBJ2-7; D tentatively reads TRBD1 or TRBD2 (5 bases each). The CDR3 is made up of 14 amino acids. CDR3 sequence: CVSGGRQYSYEQYF. The CDR3 DNA is TGTGTCAGCGGAGGCAGACAGTACTCCTACGAGCAGTACTTC.

This chain connects TRBV20-1 to TRBJ2-7; D is ambiguous. The CDR3 sequence is 12 residues long. Trimming took 5 bases from V and 2 from J, leaving 10 bases between them. Germline V lookup: CDR1 DFQATT, CDR2 SNEGSKA (reference sequence). In DNA, the CDR3 is TGCAGTGCTTCCCGGTCCGCCTACGAGCAGTACTTC. This sequence encodes CSASRSAYEQYF.

The chain uses TRBV19 and TRBJ2-2, with 8 positions matching TRBD2. Germline loops: CDR1 LNHDA, CDR2 SQIVND (reference sequence). The J segment lost 3 bases and the V segment lost 7 bases, leaving 7 bases of the junction unmatched. The CDR3 covers 15 residues. This chain's CDR3 is CASMGAGAYTGELFF. The CDR3 coding sequence is TGTGCCAGTATGGGAGCGGGGGCTTACACCGGGGAGCTGTTTTTT.

This clonotype was counted a few times. The genes are TRBV6-1 and TRBJ2-7; D is possibly TRBD2 (6 bases). Trimming removed 6 bases at V and 0 bases at J, with 15 bases between. This CDR3 region has 15 residues. The V gene's germline CDR1 is MNHNS and CDR2 SASEGT. This chain's CDR3 is CASSSPGTFSYEQYF. Here the CDR3 DNA reads TGTGCCAGCAGCTCTCCGGGGACTTTCTCCTACGAGCAGTACTTC.

This clonotype was counted a few times. The chain has TRBV20-1 and TRBJ2-1, with 9 bases aligning to TRBD2. Per germline, CDR1 DFQATT and CDR2 SNEGSKA (reference sequence). Losses at the gene ends were 5 bases for V and 0 bases for J; bases not matched to a gene: 2. The CDR3 has 14 amino acids. DNA of the CDR3: TGCAGTGCTCATAGCGGGAGCTCCTACAATGAGCAGTTCTTC. Translating gives CSAHSGSSYNEQFF.

This clonotype was seen a few times. This rearrangement joins TRBV28 to TRBJ1-5, with D possibly matching TRBD1 (6 bases). CDR1 is MDHEN and CDR2 is SYDVKM in the germline V gene. The CDR3 has 15 amino acids. The V and J ends lost 6 bases and 2 bases respectively, with 14 bases between them. CDR3 loop: CASREGEVGNQPQHF. In nucleotides, the CDR3 is TGTGCCAGCAGGGAGGGGGAAGTGGGCAATCAGCCCCAGCATTTT. The entire variable domain, with the rest obtained from reference TRBV28 and TRBJ1-5, is as follows: DVKVTQSSRYLVKRTGEKVFLECVQDMDHENMFWYRQDPGLGLRLIYFSYDVKMKEKGDIPEGYSVSREKKERFSLILESASTNQTSMYLCASREGEVGNQPQHFGDGTRLSIL.

This clonotype showed up just a few times. The rearrangement joins TRBV12-3 or TRBV12-4 to TRBJ2-2, with 7 bases matching TRBD2. J gave up 4 bases and V 8 bases, and 4 bases lay outside the gene matches. This CDR3 comprises 13 residues. The CDR3 region is CASGLDLTGELFF. As DNA, the CDR3 is TGTGCCAGCGGACTAGACCTCACCGGGGAGCTGTTTTTT.

This clonotype was seen more than once but under ten times. V is TRBV29-1 and J is TRBJ1-2; D is ambiguous. Germline V gene sequence: CDR1 SQVTM, CDR2 ANQGSEA. The CDR3 runs to 11 residues. V was trimmed by 7 bases and J by 8 bases, leaving 14 bases between them. CDR3 sequence reads: CSAIWTRGYTF. The CDR3 bases are TGCAGCGCCATATGGACGAGAGGCTACACCTTC.

This clonotype came up many times. The chain combines TRBV18 with TRBJ1-5, with 8 bases identical to TRBD1. Trimming took 1 base from V and 4 from J; bases not matched to a gene: 6. CDR3 length equals 16 residues. Germline values: CDR1 KGHSH, CDR2 LQKENI. The CDR3 nucleotides read TGTGCCAGCTCACCACGCGCACAGGGGGAGAATCAGCCCCAGCATTTT. This sequence encodes CASSPRAQGENQPQHF. Full variable domain (rest looked up from reference TRBV18 and TRBJ1-5): NAGVMQNPRHLVRRRGQEARLRCSPMKGHSHVYWYRQLPEEGLKFMVYLQKENIIDESGMPKERFSAEFPKEGPSILRIQQVVRGDSAAYFCASSPRAQGENQPQHFGDGTRLSIL.

The chain is built from TRBV6-2 or TRBV6-3 and TRBJ1-1; no clear D. The ends were cut back, 6 bases at V and 0 bases at J, with 8 bases in the middle. This CDR3 comprises 13 residues. CDR1 is MNHEY and CDR2 is SVGEGT in the germline V gene. The CDR3 loop is CASSPRMNTEAFF. The CDR3 coding sequence is TGTGCCAGCAGCCCCCGCATGAACACTGAAGCTTTCTTT.

This sequence joins TRBV20-1 and TRBJ2-3, with TRBD2 identical over 10 bases. V lost 6 bases and J lost 3; bases outside the gene matches: 6. The CDR3 covers 14 residues. Germline-derived CDR1 and CDR2 are DFQATT and SNEGSKA (reference sequence). The CDR3 nucleotides are TGCAGTGCGAGTAGCGGGAGGAGGACAGATACGCAGTATTTT. It specifies CSASSGRRTDTQYF.

This chain connects TRBV24-1 to TRBJ2-1, with D perhaps TRBD1 (6 bases). Germline loops: CDR1 KGHDR, CDR2 SFDVKD. V lost 4 bases and J lost 0, with 15 bases in between. CDR3 length equals 17 residues. Here the CDR3 DNA reads TGTGCCACCAGTGACCCACGACAGGCAAGCTCCTACAATGAGCAGTTCTTC. Protein: CATSDPRQASSYNEQFF.

This clonotype was seen a few times. V usage is TRBV19 and J usage is TRBJ2-1, with a weak D call TRBD1 (6 bases). The V end was cut by 5 bases, the J end by 0 bases, with 17 bases between. The CDR3 length is 17 residues. Per the germline V gene, CDR1 is LNHDA and CDR2 is SQIVND (reference sequence). The CDR3 reads CASSLRDTWSSYNEQFF. The CDR3 DNA is TGTGCCAGTAGTCTACGGGACACTTGGAGCTCCTACAATGAGCAGTTCTTC.

This clonotype showed up just a few times. The chain uses TRBV20-1 and TRBJ2-7; D uncertain. CDR1 and CDR2 from the germline V gene are DFQATT and SNEGSKA (reference sequence). The CDR3 consists of 13 residues. V was trimmed by 3 bases and J by 5 bases, leaving 14 bases between them. As DNA, the CDR3 is TGCAGTGCTAGTTTGCGGAGAGGCCACGAGCAGTACTTC. Its translation: CSASLRRGHEQYF.

V is TRBV20-1 and J is TRBJ2-5; TRBD2 agrees at 10 bases. Per the germline V gene, CDR1 is DFQATT and CDR2 is SNEGSKA (reference sequence). V shed 0 bases and J 1 base; nucleotides not matched to a gene: 8. This CDR3 is 17 amino acids long. The CDR3 protein is CSARDPRTSGFQETQYF. In nucleotides, the CDR3 is TGCAGTGCTAGAGATCCCCGGACTAGCGGCTTCCAAGAGACCCAGTACTTC.

This clonotype was recorded a few times. This chain connects TRBV7-9 to TRBJ1-2; D is unclear. V shed 3 bases and J shed 6 bases, with 14 bases lying between them. Germline-derived CDR1 and CDR2 are SEHNR and FQNEAQ (reference sequence). This CDR3 comprises 14 residues. In DNA form, the CDR3 reads TGTGCCAGCAGCTTTACCGCTACCATTGATGGCTACACCTTC. This sequence encodes CASSFTATIDGYTF.

The chain uses TRBV7-6 and TRBJ2-7; D possibly matches TRBD1 or TRBD2 (5 bases each). Looked up from germline, CDR1 is SGHVS and CDR2 is FNYEAQ. CDR3 length: 13 amino acids. V lost 6 bases, J lost 5 bases, and 14 bases lay in between. CDR3 region: CASREGTSDEQYF. CDR3 in DNA: TGTGCCAGCAGAGAGGGGACCTCAGACGAGCAGTACTTC.